This entry lists 20 T cell receptor beta chains sequenced from one sample in a study of cytomegalovirus exposure and HLA in healthy donors. Primers: 60 Vbeta forward and 13 Jbeta reverse. The protocol was immunoSEQ multiplex PCR, while the TCRdb copy is restricted to in-frame clones and leaves out a portion. The data hold about 120,000 clones, with 80% observed a single time. Sequenced sample: PBMCs. These receptors were collected from a female donor in good health and CMV-seropositive.

The chain is built from TRBV7-2 and TRBJ1-5, with TRBD1 matching 8 bases. There are 15 residues in the CDR3. Trimming took 5 bases from V and 2 from J; bases not matched to a gene: 5. CDR1 and CDR2 (germline): SGHTA, FQGNSA. The CDR3 protein is CASSAQGAGNQPQHF. Written as DNA, the CDR3 is TGTGCCAGCAGCGCCCAGGGGGCAGGCAATCAGCCCCAGCATTTT.

Here the CDR3 reads CASSSPGGIDEQYF. As DNA, the CDR3 is TGTGCCAGCAGTTCTCCAGGGGGGATCGACGAGCAGTACTTC. The chain has TRBV28 and TRBJ2-7; D is perhaps TRBD1 (7 bases). The germline V gene has CDR1 MDHEN and CDR2 SYDVKM. This CDR3 is built from 14 residues. Between the trimmed V and J ends, which lost 4 bases and 5 bases, there was a span of 15 bases. Filled out from reference TRBV28 and TRBJ2-7, the complete variable domain reads DVKVTQSSRYLVKRTGEKVFLECVQDMDHENMFWYRQDPGLGLRLIYFSYDVKMKEKGDIPEGYSVSREKKERFSLILESASTNQTSMYLCASSSPGGIDEQYFGPGTRLTVT.

The rearrangement uses TRBV29-1 and TRBJ1-1; 8 bases are shared with TRBD1. The CDR3 totals 12 residues. J gave up 4 bases and V 7 bases, and 5 bases lay outside the gene matches. The V gene's germline CDR1 is SQVTM and CDR2 ANQGSEA. The DNA of the CDR3 is TGCAGCGCCGGACAGGGCGGCACTGAAGCTTTCTTT. This gives the protein CSAGQGGTEAFF.

In nucleotides, the CDR3 is TGTGCCAGCAGCTCCCGAAACGACAGGGGGGAGACCCAGTACTTC. Its translation is CASSSRNDRGETQYF. The rearrangement uses TRBV11-1 and TRBJ2-5, with 9 nucleotides matching TRBD1. With 4 bases clipped from V and 5 bases from J, the junction kept 8 bases outside the gene matches. The germline gives CDR1 SGHAT, CDR2 FQDESV (reference sequence). This CDR3 comprises 15 residues.

This sequence joins TRBV5-4 and TRBJ2-5, with D perhaps TRBD2 (6 bases). In germline, CDR1 is SGHNT, CDR2 YYREEE (reference sequence). V was shortened by 3 bases and J by 5 bases, with 29 bases between the two germline ends. The CDR3 is 19 residues long. Here the CDR3 reads CASSWAAGSLAGPGETQYF. CDR3 nucleotide sequence: TGTGCCAGCAGCTGGGCTGCCGGTTCTCTCGCGGGGCCCGGCGAGACCCAGTACTTC.

The chain joins TRBV5-1 to TRBJ1-5, with D hard to call. Germline CDR1 and CDR2: SGHRS and YFSETQ. Trimming took 2 bases from V and 4 from J, leaving 10 bases between them. The CDR3 covers 14 residues. The DNA of the CDR3 is TGCGCCAGCAGCTTATCCTCGGGAAATCAGCCCCAGCATTTT. Protein product: CASSLSSGNQPQHF.

This clone has more than one count but fewer than ten. V is TRBV27 and J is TRBJ1-5; maybe TRBD1 (6 bases). Per the germline V gene, CDR1 is MNHEY and CDR2 is SMNVEV (reference sequence). This CDR3 has 15 amino acids. Between the trimmed V and J ends, which lost 3 bases and 2 bases, there was a span of 11 bases. CDR3 nucleotides: TGTGCCAGCAGTTTCGGCAGGGGAGGCAATCAGCCCCAGCATTTT. It codes for CASSFGRGGNQPQHF.

This chain connects TRBV14 to TRBJ1-2; 10 positions match TRBD1. Germline CDR1 SGHDN, CDR2 FVKESK. The V segment lost 1 base and the J segment 7 bases; nucleotides outside the gene matches: 12. The CDR3 extends over 17 amino acids. CDR3 sequence reads: CASSQVRPGQGLGGYTF. The CDR3 coding sequence is TGTGCCAGCAGCCAAGTAAGGCCGGGACAGGGGTTGGGTGGCTACACCTTC.

This chain links TRBV5-4 with TRBJ1-1, with TRBD1 matching 8 bases. The V segment lost 2 bases and the J segment 6 bases; nucleotides outside the gene matches: 12. From germline, CDR1 is SGHNT and CDR2 YYREEE (reference sequence). This CDR3 is 16 amino acids long. The chain's CDR3 is CASSFGQGQERPEAFF. The CDR3, as DNA: TGTGCCAGCAGCTTTGGCCAGGGACAGGAGAGGCCTGAAGCTTTCTTT.

The chain has TRBV9 and TRBJ2-7, with 7 bases fitting TRBD1. The CDR3 is 14 residues long. J gave up 6 bases and V 3 bases, and 9 bases lay outside the gene matches. Germline CDR1 reads SGDLS; CDR2 reads YYNGEE. CDR3 sequence (DNA): TGTGCCAGCAGCGAGGACAGGCTTAGTGGCGAGCAGTACTTC. The encoded protein is CASSEDRLSGEQYF.

This chain uses TRBV19 with TRBJ1-4; D is undetermined. The CDR3 sequence is 14 residues long. Germline loops: CDR1 LNHDA, CDR2 SQIVND (reference sequence). V gave up 6 bases and J gave up 0 bases, with 8 bases separating them. In DNA, the CDR3 is TGTGCCAGTAGGGGAGAGGCAACTAATGAAAAACTGTTTTTT. Encoded protein: CASRGEATNEKLFF.

This clone turned up a few times. The rearrangement links TRBV4-3 to TRBJ1-1; D call uncertain. Germline-derived CDR1 and CDR2 are LGHNA and YSLEER. The V and J ends lost 6 bases and 5 bases respectively, with 7 bases between them. CDR3 length equals 11 residues. CDR3 sequence: CASRRGTEAFF. CDR3 DNA sequence: TGCGCCAGCAGGAGAGGGACTGAAGCTTTCTTT.

V and J are TRBV5-4 and TRBJ2-1; 11 nucleotides align to TRBD2. J gave up 7 bases and V 7 bases, and 7 bases lay outside the gene matches. Germline lookup yields CDR1 SGHNT and CDR2 YYREEE (reference sequence). CDR3 length: 14 amino acids. CDR3 sequence (DNA): TGTGCCAGCGGTAGCGGGGGGGCCCAAAATGAGCAGTTCTTC. This translates into CASGSGGAQNEQFF.

This chain uses TRBV4-2 with TRBJ2-1; 10 nucleotides agree with TRBD2. The CDR3 runs to 17 residues. V lost 0 bases, J lost 3 bases, and 5 bases stayed unmatched. CDR1 is LGHNA and CDR2 is YNFKEQ in the germline V gene. This chain's CDR3 is CASSQDPLAGDYNEQFF. The CDR3 DNA reads TGTGCCAGCAGCCAAGACCCCCTAGCGGGAGACTACAATGAGCAGTTCTTC.

The chain joins TRBV14 to TRBJ2-3, with 9 bases that match TRBD1. This CDR3 region has 16 residues. Trimming cost V 4 bases and J 2 bases; bases outside gene matches: 7. Per the germline V gene, CDR1 is SGHDN and CDR2 is FVKESK. The CDR3 loop is CASSRYTGGNTDTQYF. In DNA, the CDR3 is TGTGCCAGCAGCCGTTACACAGGGGGCAACACAGATACGCAGTATTTT.

The V and J genes are TRBV4-1 and TRBJ1-6; perhaps TRBD1 as D (6 bases). CDR3 length: 14 residues. Germline V gene lookup returns CDR1 MGHRA and CDR2 YSYEKL. Trimming took off 1 base at V and 7 bases at J, with 8 bases between the two ends. This CDR3 is CASSQGQENSPLHF. CDR3 nucleotides: TGCGCCAGCAGCCAAGGACAGGAAAATTCACCCCTCCACTTT.

This chain joins TRBV12-5 and TRBJ1-3, with D uncertain. V was clipped by 6 bases and J by 4 bases, with 13 bases between them. CDR3 length: 14 amino acids. Germline V gives CDR1 LGHNT, CDR2 FRNRAP. Here the CDR3 reads CASGDVREGNTIYF. The CDR3, as DNA: TGTGCTAGTGGGGATGTAAGGGAGGGAAACACCATATATTTT.

The V gene is TRBV5-1, the J gene TRBJ2-4; D possibly corresponds to TRBD1 (6 bases). The CDR3 contains 13 residues. The germline gives CDR1 SGHRS, CDR2 YFSETQ. V was clipped by 2 bases and J by 5 bases, with 8 bases between them. CDR3 protein: CASSLQGQNIQYF. The CDR3 coding sequence is TGCGCCAGCAGCTTACAGGGACAAAACATTCAGTACTTC.

This clone was counted a few times. The rearrangement links TRBV28 to TRBJ2-7; 7 bases are a match to TRBD1. This CDR3 spans 14 amino acids. Germline V CDR1 and CDR2: MDHEN, SYDVKM. Trimming removed 6 bases from V and 7 bases from J; junction bases left unmatched: 12. The CDR3 bases are TGTGCCAGCAGCACCCCTGGACAGGTTCTGGAGCAGTACTTC. Translated: CASSTPGQVLEQYF.

The rearrangement joins TRBV5-1 to TRBJ2-7; 9 nucleotides line up with TRBD2. The CDR3 has 16 amino acids. Unmatched junction bases numbered 7, after V lost 0 bases and J lost 3 bases. CDR1 is SGHRS, CDR2 YFSETQ, per germline. In DNA, the CDR3 is TGCGCCAGCAGCTTGGCAGTGACTAGCGGCCACTACGAGCAGTACTTC. It is translated as CASSLAVTSGHYEQYF.